The 27 T cell receptor beta chains given below trace back to one sample, sequenced in a study of cytomegalovirus exposure and HLA in healthy donors (TCRdb year 2017). Library preparation employed the immunoSEQ multiplex PCR assay. For the multiplex PCR, a mixture combining 60 forward primers for TCR Vbeta segments and 13 reverse primers for TCR Jbeta segments was used. The clones in this table, taken by TCRdb from immuneACCESS, are in-frame only. Not every clone is retained; where verified, under half of the shortfall comes from an unresolved V gene, and the cause of the rest is unknown. This sample gives 100,000 to 150,000 clones in total; roughly 73% of them show up just once. The biggest ten clones account for approximately 4.3% of the sample. Specimen: PBMCs. The receptor source for this set is a man in his sixties in good health and CMV-seropositive.

This clone was found a few times. The chain joins TRBV6-5 to TRBJ2-3; D not resolved. Germline lookup yields CDR1 MNHEY and CDR2 SVGAGI. Trimming pared 2 bases from V and 0 bases from J, leaving 12 bases between. The CDR3 consists of 16 residues. The CDR3 DNA sequence: TGTGCCAGCAGTTACATCGACGCCAGGAGCACAGATACGCAGTATTTT. This translates into CASSYIDARSTDTQYF.

This chain joins TRBV6-1 and TRBJ1-6; TRBD1 is a possible D gene (6 bases). Between the trimmed V and J ends, which lost 5 bases and 4 bases, there was a span of 12 bases. There are 15 residues in the CDR3. From germline, CDR1 is MNHNS and CDR2 SASEGT. CDR3 DNA sequence: TGTGCCAGCAGTCGACAGGAACCGTATAATTCACCCCTCCACTTT. Translation gives CASSRQEPYNSPLHF.

The CDR3 is CASSRIRGGNTEAFF. Here the CDR3 DNA reads TGTGCCAGCAGCCGTATTAGGGGGGGCAACACTGAAGCTTTCTTT. The rearrangement links TRBV11-2 to TRBJ1-1, with a possible D match to TRBD1 (6 bases). Trimming removed 5 bases at V and 2 bases at J, with 15 bases between. The CDR3 consists of 15 residues. The germline gives CDR1 SGHAT, CDR2 FQNNGV.

The V call is TRBV7-2, the J call TRBJ2-3; 9 nucleotides line up with TRBD1. The ends lost 8 bases at V and 8 bases at J; junction bases unmatched: 11. CDR3 length equals 14 residues. CDR1 and CDR2 from the germline V gene are SGHTA and FQGNSA. The CDR3 protein is CASSQTGQGGTQYF. DNA for the CDR3: TGTGCCAGCTCCCAAACGGGACAGGGAGGTACGCAGTATTTT.

The chain is built from TRBV13 and TRBJ1-4; 11 bases map to TRBD1. V lost 5 bases and J lost 7; bases outside the gene matches: 6. CDR3 length: 15 residues. The germline V gene encodes CDR1 PRHDT and CDR2 FYEKMQ (reference sequence). The CDR3 reads CASSLRTGGGEKLFF. The DNA for the CDR3 is TGTGCCAGCAGCCTAAGGACAGGGGGCGGTGAAAAACTGTTTTTT. Filled out from reference TRBV13 and TRBJ1-4, the complete variable domain reads AAGVIQSPRHLIKEKRETATLKCYPIPRHDTVYWYQQGPGQDPQFLISFYEKMQSDKGSIPDRFSAQQFSDYHSELNMSSLELGDSALYFCASSLRTGGGEKLFFGSGTQLSVL.

The genes are TRBV6-1 and TRBJ2-3; TRBD1 might be the D (6 bases). Looked up from germline, CDR1 is MNHNS and CDR2 is SASEGT. This CDR3 has 14 amino acids. V lost 2 bases and J 5 bases, leaving 11 bases between the germline ends. Here the CDR3 reads CASSETGHQDTQYF. The CDR3 DNA follows: TGTGCCAGCAGTGAAACAGGGCATCAAGATACGCAGTATTTT.

The chain links TRBV2 to TRBJ1-5; 7 nucleotides align to TRBD1. Unmatched junction bases numbered 15, after V lost 7 bases and J lost 6 bases. Germline V gene sequence: CDR1 SNHLY, CDR2 FYNNEI. CDR3 size: 16 residues. CDR3: CASMFSGGSVGQPQHF. The CDR3 DNA reads as TGTGCCAGCATGTTTTCAGGGGGGTCTGTGGGTCAGCCCCAGCATTTT.

V gene TRBV6-5 combines with J gene TRBJ2-7, with D possibly TRBD1 on 6 matching bases. The CDR3 has 13 amino acids. V was shortened by 5 bases and J by 2 bases, with 10 bases between the two germline ends. Germline V gene sequence: CDR1 MNHEY, CDR2 SVGAGI. The CDR3 sequence: CASSDRITYEQYF. CDR3 sequence (DNA): TGTGCCAGCAGTGACAGGATAACCTACGAGCAGTACTTC.

About this clone itself: The sample contains more than one DNA sequence encoding this CDR3. The CDR3 is CASSPRGDTEAFF. In DNA form, the CDR3 reads TGTGCCAGCAGTCCCAGGGGGGACACTGAAGCTTTCTTT. V is TRBV6-1 and J is TRBJ1-1; 7 bases are shared with TRBD1. CDR1 MNHNS and CDR2 SASEGT come from the germline V gene. This CDR3 region has 13 residues. V shed 5 bases and J 3 bases; nucleotides not matched to a gene: 3.

The chain uses TRBV5-6 and TRBJ1-5; a possible D gene is TRBD1 (5 bases). Germline CDR1 SGHDT, CDR2 YYEEEE. The V gene lost 6 bases and the J gene lost 0 bases, with 13 bases spanning the gap. CDR3 length equals 15 residues. CDR3 protein: CASTPARGSNQPQHF. CDR3 sequence (DNA): TGTGCCAGCACCCCTGCTAGGGGTAGCAATCAGCCCCAGCATTTT.

The chain has TRBV6-5 and TRBJ2-5; D is perhaps TRBD2 (6 bases). The CDR3 has 13 amino acids. From germline, CDR1 is MNHEY and CDR2 SVGAGI. Trimming pared 6 bases from V and 4 bases from J, leaving 12 bases between. The DNA for the CDR3 is TGTGCCAGCAGGGTCGTGGGGGGAGAGACCCAGTACTTC. This codes for CASRVVGGETQYF.

The chain carries TRBV18 and TRBJ1-3, with no clear D. Trimming took off 3 bases at V and 1 base at J, with 16 bases between the two ends. CDR1 and CDR2 from the germline V gene are KGHSH and LQKENI. CDR3 size: 17 residues. CDR3 in DNA: TGTGCCAGCTCACCCATTCCGGCAGGAGGATCTGGAAACACCATATATTTT. Residues: CASSPIPAGGSGNTIYF.

About this clone: At one boundary the junction diverges from the germline segment, which might be a read error. V is TRBV7-9 and J is TRBJ2-7; unclear D gene. The CDR3 contains 14 residues. Per the germline V gene, CDR1 is SEHNR and CDR2 is FQNEAQ (reference sequence). The CDR3 spells CSSSPTLSFHEQYF. CDR3 DNA: TGTTCCAGCAGCCCCACTCTGAGTTTCCACGAGCAGTACTTC. The full variable domain, its missing parts supplied by reference TRBV7-9 and TRBJ2-7, is DTGVSQNPRHKITKRGQNVTFRCDPISEHNRLYWYRQTLGQGPEFLTYFQNEAQLEKSRLLSDRFSAERPKGSFSTLEIQRTEQGDSAMYLCSSSPTLSFHEQYFGPGTRLTVT.

This rearrangement joins TRBV5-6 to TRBJ1-6; D is unclear. The germline V gene encodes CDR1 SGHDT and CDR2 YYEEEE. The V end lost 1 base, the J end lost 6 bases, and 11 bases lay between the germline ends. CDR3 length: 15 residues. CDR3 amino acids: CASSLNSGFNSPLHF. CDR3 sequence (DNA): TGTGCCAGCAGCTTGAACTCGGGGTTTAATTCACCCCTCCACTTT.

The chain links TRBV6-5 to TRBJ1-1, with a tentative D call TRBD1 (6 bases). The germline V gene has CDR1 MNHEY and CDR2 SVGAGI. The CDR3 is 14 amino acids. Trimming stripped 5 bases from V and 10 bases from J, with 20 bases between. The CDR3 sequence is CASSRNRDTRRAFF. CDR3 coding DNA: TGTGCCAGCAGTCGGAACCGGGACACGAGGAGAGCTTTCTTT.

This chain uses TRBV5-1 with TRBJ2-5; D may be TRBD2 (6 bases). The CDR3 covers 14 residues. The V gene lost 4 bases and the J gene lost 11 bases, with 21 bases spanning the gap. Germline V CDR1 and CDR2: SGHRS, YFSETQ. The CDR3 is CASSPVQRPGEQYF. The CDR3 DNA sequence: TGCGCCAGCAGCCCCGTACAGAGGCCGGGGGAGCAGTACTTC.

This chain uses TRBV19 with TRBJ1-5; D might be TRBD1 (5 bases). V was cut by 4 bases and J by 2 bases, with 15 bases left in between. In germline, CDR1 is LNHDA, CDR2 SQIVND (reference sequence). The CDR3 consists of 16 residues. DNA for the CDR3: TGTGCCAGTAGTAACCCCAGGACATACGGCAATCAGCCCCAGCATTTT. This gives the protein CASSNPRTYGNQPQHF.

The CDR3: CSVYRDTWNTEAFF. CDR3 in DNA: TGCAGCGTTTACAGGGACACCTGGAACACTGAAGCTTTCTTT. V usage is TRBV29-1 and J usage is TRBJ1-1; TRBD1 is a possible D gene (6 bases). This CDR3 is 14 amino acids long. The germline CDR1 and CDR2 sequences are SQVTM and ANQGSEA. V shed 5 bases and J shed 1 base, with 14 bases lying between them.

The J gene is TRBJ2-3, the V gene TRBV12-5; D is uncertain. CDR1 and CDR2 (germline): LGHNT, FRNRAP. The CDR3 runs 12 residues. V lost 7 bases and J lost 2, with 7 bases in between. The CDR3 reads CASAFSTDTQYF. CDR3 DNA sequence: TGTGCTAGTGCTTTCTCCACAGATACGCAGTATTTT.

The V and J genes are TRBV5-5 and TRBJ2-3; no firm D call. The CDR3 loop spans 17 amino acids. Germline loops: CDR1 SGHKS, CDR2 YYEKEE (reference sequence). Trimming stripped 0 bases from V and 0 bases from J, with 14 bases between. The CDR3 DNA follows: TGTGCCAGCAGCTTGGCCGCGAGGAGCCCTAGCACAGATACGCAGTATTTT. Translation gives CASSLAARSPSTDTQYF.

The chain joins TRBV25-1 to TRBJ2-7, with D possibly being TRBD2 (6 bases). The CDR3 has 15 amino acids. Germline CDR1 reads MGHDK; CDR2 reads SYGVNS. V was cut by 5 bases and J by 6 bases, with 20 bases left in between. CDR3 amino acids: CASSNLAAGWSEQYF. The DNA of the CDR3 is TGTGCCAGCAGTAACCTGGCAGCGGGCTGGAGCGAGCAGTACTTC.

There are a few counts of this clone. The chain joins TRBV5-4 to TRBJ2-7; 9 bases are a match to TRBD1. The CDR3 is 16 amino acids. Germline CDR1 SGHNT, CDR2 YYREEE (reference sequence). V shed 0 bases and J 4 bases; nucleotides not matched to a gene: 8. The CDR3 DNA sequence: TGTGCCAGCAGCTTGGGGGGACAGGGTGGGCGGTACGAGCAGTACTTC. Translated: CASSLGGQGGRYEQYF.

This chain connects TRBV11-2 to TRBJ1-1; no clear D gene. V was shortened by 5 bases and J by 5 bases, with 9 bases between the two germline ends. This CDR3 is 12 amino acids long. Per germline, CDR1 SGHAT and CDR2 FQNNGV. The CDR3 bases are TGTGCCAGCAGCCGGGTCCAAACTGAAGCTTTCTTT. Translation gives CASSRVQTEAFF.

The V gene is TRBV25-1, the J gene TRBJ1-2; 8 positions match TRBD1. This CDR3 is built from 14 residues. Unmatched junction bases numbered 7, after V lost 4 bases and J lost 6 bases. Germline CDR1 MGHDK, CDR2 SYGVNS. CDR3 DNA sequence: TGTGCCAGCAGTGCCGCCGGGACAGGCCATGGCTACACCTTC. It codes for CASSAAGTGHGYTF.

The gene calls are TRBV10-2 and TRBJ1-4, with TRBD1 matching 8 bases. This CDR3 contains 15 residues. The trim removed 6 bases at V and 3 bases at J, leaving 6 bases unmatched. Germline values: CDR1 WSHSY, CDR2 SAAADI. The CDR3 loop is CASRDRDLANEKLFF. The CDR3 bases are TGCGCCAGCAGGGACAGGGACCTGGCTAATGAAAAACTGTTTTTT.

The chain links TRBV30 to TRBJ2-4; TRBD1 matches at 9 bases. The CDR3 runs 14 residues. V lost 6 bases to trimming and J lost 7 bases; unmatched junction nucleotides: 10. The germline V gene has CDR1 GTSNPN and CDR2 SVGIG (reference sequence). The CDR3 sequence: CACSRQGVANIQYF. Here the CDR3 DNA reads TGTGCCTGCTCTCGACAGGGGGTAGCGAACATTCAGTACTTC.

The chain uses TRBV2 and TRBJ1-1, with D possibly TRBD1 on 6 matching bases. The CDR3 totals 12 residues. V lost 3 bases, J lost 10 bases, and 12 bases lay in between. The germline V gene encodes CDR1 SNHLY and CDR2 FYNNEI. CDR3 bases: TGTGCCAGCAGTGACCCAGGGGCGGGAGCTTTCTTT. This encodes CASSDPGAGAFF.